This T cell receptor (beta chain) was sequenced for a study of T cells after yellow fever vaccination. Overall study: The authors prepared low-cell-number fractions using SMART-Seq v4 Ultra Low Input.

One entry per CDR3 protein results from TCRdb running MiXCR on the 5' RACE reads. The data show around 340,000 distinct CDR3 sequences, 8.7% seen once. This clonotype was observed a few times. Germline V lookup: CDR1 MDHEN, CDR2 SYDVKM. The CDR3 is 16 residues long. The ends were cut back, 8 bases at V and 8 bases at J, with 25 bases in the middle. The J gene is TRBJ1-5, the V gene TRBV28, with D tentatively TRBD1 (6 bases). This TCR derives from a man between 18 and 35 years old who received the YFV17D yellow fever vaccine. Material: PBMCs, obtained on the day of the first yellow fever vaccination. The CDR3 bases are TGTGCCAGCCCTCCCCCGGGGGCGGGGGAAATTAAGCCCCAGCATTTT. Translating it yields CASPPPGAGEIKPQHF.